Below, one TCR beta chain is given with its context. No antigen is known for it. CDR1 is SGHTA and CDR2 is FQGNSA in the germline V gene. Trimming removed 5 bases at V and 0 bases at J, with 14 bases between. CDR3 length: 16 amino acids. These data originate in a study of shared clonotypes between healthy human individuals. Produced via immunoSEQ multiplex PCR; TCRdb's table is partial and in-frame only. The data contain 1.5 million to 1.9 million clones, around 98% of them singletons. The donors were adults (healthy and HIV-negative) with no recent acute infections or vaccinations. The CD4+ fraction was divided into a CD45RA+ naive subset and a CD45RA-negative memory subset. Study results and caveats: Roughly 5% of naive CD4 clonotypes were common to several donors. Non-shared clonotypes had lower generation probabilities than those shared by all four donors.

The sequencing sample was made of naive CD4+ T cells sorted from blood. Subset given: CD45RA+ positively selected. V usage is TRBV7-2 and J usage is TRBJ2-1; weak D call: TRBD2 (6 bases). This TCR derives from a man younger than 45 in good health. CDR3 sequence (DNA): TGTGCCAGCAGCCCTAGGGCCGGGAGCTCCTACAATGAGCAGTTCTTC. Translating gives CASSPRAGSSYNEQFF. The variable domain in full, with the rest retrieved from reference TRBV7-2 and TRBJ2-1, is GAGVSQSPSNKVTEKGKDVELRCDPISGHTALYWYRQSLGQGLEFLIYFQGNSAPDKSGLPSDRFSAERTGGSVSTLTIQRTQQEDSAVYLCASSPRAGSSYNEQFFGPGTRLTVL.